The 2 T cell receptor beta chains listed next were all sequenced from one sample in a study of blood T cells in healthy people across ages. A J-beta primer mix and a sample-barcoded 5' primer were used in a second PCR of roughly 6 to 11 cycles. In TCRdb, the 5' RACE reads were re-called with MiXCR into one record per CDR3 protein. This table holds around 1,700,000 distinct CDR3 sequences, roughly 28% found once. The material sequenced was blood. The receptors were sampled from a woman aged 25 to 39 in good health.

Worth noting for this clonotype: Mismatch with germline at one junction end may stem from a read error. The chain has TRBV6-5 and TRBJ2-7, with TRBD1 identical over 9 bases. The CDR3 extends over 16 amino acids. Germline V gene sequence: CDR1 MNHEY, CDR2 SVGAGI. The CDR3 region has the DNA TGTACCAGCAGTTACAAAGGACAGGGGATTACCTACGAGCAGTACTTC. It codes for CTSSYKGQGITYEQYF.

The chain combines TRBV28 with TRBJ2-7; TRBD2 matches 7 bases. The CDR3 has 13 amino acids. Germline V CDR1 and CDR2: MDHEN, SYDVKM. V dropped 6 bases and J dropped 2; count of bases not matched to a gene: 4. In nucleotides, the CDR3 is TGTGCCAGCAGGGACGGGACTACCTACGAGCAGTACTTC. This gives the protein CASRDGTTYEQYF.